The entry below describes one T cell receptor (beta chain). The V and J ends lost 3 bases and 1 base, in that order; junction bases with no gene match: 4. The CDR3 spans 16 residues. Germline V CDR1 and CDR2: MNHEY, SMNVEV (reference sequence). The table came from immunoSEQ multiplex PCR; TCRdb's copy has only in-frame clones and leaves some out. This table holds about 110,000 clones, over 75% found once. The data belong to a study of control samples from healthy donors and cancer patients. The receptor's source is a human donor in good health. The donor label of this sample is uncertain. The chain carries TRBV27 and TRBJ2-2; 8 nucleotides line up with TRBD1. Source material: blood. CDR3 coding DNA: TGTGCCAGCAGTTTCGGGACAGGCCTGAACACCGGGGAGCTGTTTTTT. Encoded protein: CASSFGTGLNTGELFF.